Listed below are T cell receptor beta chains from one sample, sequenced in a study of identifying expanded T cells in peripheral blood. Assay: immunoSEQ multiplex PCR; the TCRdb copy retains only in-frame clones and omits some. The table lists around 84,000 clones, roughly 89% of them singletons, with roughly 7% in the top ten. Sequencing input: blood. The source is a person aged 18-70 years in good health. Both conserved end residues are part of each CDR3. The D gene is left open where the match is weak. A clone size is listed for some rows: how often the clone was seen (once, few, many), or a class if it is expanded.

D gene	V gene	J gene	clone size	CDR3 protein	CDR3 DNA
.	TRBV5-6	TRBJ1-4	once	CASSLVATNEKLFF	TGTGCCAGCAGCTTAGTGGCAACTAATGAAAAACTGTTTTTT
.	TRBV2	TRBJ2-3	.	CASSESPWGTDTQYF	TGTGCCAGCAGTGAAAGTCCCTGGGGGACAGATACGCAGTATTTT
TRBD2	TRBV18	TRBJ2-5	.	CASSPPGTRSTQYF	TGTGCCAGCTCACCCCCCGGGACTAGGAGTACCCAGTACTTC
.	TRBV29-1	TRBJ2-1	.	CSVQRQTAQNEQFF	TGCAGCGTTCAGAGGCAGACCGCTCAAAATGAGCAGTTCTTC
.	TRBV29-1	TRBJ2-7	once	CSVQWDSYEQYF	TGCAGCGTTCAATGGGACTCCTACGAGCAGTACTTC
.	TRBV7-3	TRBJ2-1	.	CASSSDGYNEQFF	TGTGCCAGCAGCTCCGACGGATACAATGAGCAGTTCTTC
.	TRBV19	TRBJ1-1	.	CASSLGPANTEAFF	TGTGCCAGTAGTCTCGGCCCCGCGAACACTGAAGCTTTCTTT
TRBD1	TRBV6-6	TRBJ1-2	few	CASSTIAGGRNYGYTF	TGTGCCAGCAGTACGATCGCAGGGGGCAGGAACTATGGCTACACCTTC
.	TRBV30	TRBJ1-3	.	CAWGTPGNTIYF	TGTGCCTGGGGGACACCTGGAAACACCATATATTTT
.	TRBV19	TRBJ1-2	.	CASQEFKRTYGYTF	TGTGCCAGTCAAGAATTCAAACGGACCTATGGCTACACCTTC
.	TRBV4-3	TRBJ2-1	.	CASSQPSGGVNEQFF	TGCGCCAGCAGCCAACCCTCAGGCGGGGTTAATGAGCAGTTCTTC
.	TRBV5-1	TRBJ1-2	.	CASGVSNYGYTF	TGCGCCAGCGGAGTCTCGAACTATGGCTACACCTTC
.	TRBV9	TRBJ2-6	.	CASSLGGPSVVLTF	TGTGCCAGCAGCTTGGGTGGACCCTCGGTCGTCCTGACTTTC
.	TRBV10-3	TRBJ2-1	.	CAIGTSYGGEQFF	TGTGCCATCGGCACGTCCTATGGGGGTGAGCAGTTCTTC
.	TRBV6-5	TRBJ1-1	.	CASSTSRGGDTEAFF	TGTGCCAGCTCTACCTCGCGGGGGGGAGATACTGAAGCTTTCTTT
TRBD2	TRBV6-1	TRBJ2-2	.	CASSEVRGAWAGELFF	TGTGCCAGCAGTGAAGTGCGGGGGGCTTGGGCCGGGGAGCTGTTTTTT
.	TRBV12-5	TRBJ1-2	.	CASGLGQDYGYTF	TGTGCTAGTGGTTTGGGGCAGGACTATGGCTACACCTTC
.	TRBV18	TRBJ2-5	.	CASSPRSGDQETQYF	TGTGCCAGCTCACCTAGGTCAGGAGACCAAGAGACCCAGTACTTC
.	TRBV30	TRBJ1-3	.	CAWDSPGNTIYF	TGTGCCTGGGACAGTCCTGGAAACACCATATATTTT
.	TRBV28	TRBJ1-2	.	CASSPDLLNYGYTF	TGTGCCAGCAGCCCCGACTTGCTTAACTATGGCTACACCTTC
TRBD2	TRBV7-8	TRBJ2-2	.	CASSPRGSGGPNTGELFF	TGTGCCAGCAGCCCCCGTGGTAGCGGGGGCCCGAACACCGGGGAGCTGTTTTTT
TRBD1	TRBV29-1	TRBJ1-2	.	CSVLQGLWGYTF	TGCAGCGTTCTACAGGGGTTGTGGGGCTACACCTTC
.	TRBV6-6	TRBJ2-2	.	CASSLIQGGTGELFF	TGTGCCAGCAGTCTCATTCAGGGAGGAACCGGGGAGCTGTTTTTT
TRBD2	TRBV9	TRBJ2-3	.	CASTGTSGDTQYF	TGTGCCAGCACCGGGACTAGCGGAGATACGCAGTATTTT
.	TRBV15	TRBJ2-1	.	CATSRELAPNEQFF	TGTGCCACCAGCAGAGAGCTAGCGCCAAATGAGCAGTTCTTC
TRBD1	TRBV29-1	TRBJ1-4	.	CSVVGGQGWGEKLFF	TGCAGCGTTGTTGGGGGACAGGGTTGGGGTGAAAAACTGTTTTTT
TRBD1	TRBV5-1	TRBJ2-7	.	CASSQGTGGLYEQYF	TGCGCCAGCAGCCAAGGGACAGGGGGTTTGTACGAGCAGTACTTC
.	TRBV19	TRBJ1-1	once	CASSTREGVGTEAFF	TGTGCCAGTAGTACAAGGGAGGGAGTGGGCACTGAAGCTTTCTTT
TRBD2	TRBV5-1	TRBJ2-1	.	CASSPAGLAGGRYNEQFF	TGCGCCAGCAGCCCAGCCGGACTAGCGGGAGGAAGGTACAATGAGCAGTTCTTC
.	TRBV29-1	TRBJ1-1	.	CSVERGVEAFF	TGCAGCGTTGAAAGAGGAGTTGAAGCTTTCTTT
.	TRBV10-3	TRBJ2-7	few	CAISETGMDEQYF	TGTGCCATCAGTGAAACGGGAATGGACGAGCAGTACTTC
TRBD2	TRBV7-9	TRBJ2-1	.	CASSFILTSGKTYNEQFF	TGTGCCAGCAGCTTTATACTGACTAGCGGGAAGACCTACAATGAGCAGTTCTTC
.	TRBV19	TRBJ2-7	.	CASSPTANSYEQYF	TGTGCCAGTAGCCCGACAGCTAACTCCTACGAGCAGTACTTC
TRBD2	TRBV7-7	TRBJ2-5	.	CASSPDSGGQETQYF	TGTGCCAGCAGCCCAGATAGCGGGGGGCAAGAGACCCAGTACTTC
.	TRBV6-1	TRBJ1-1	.	CASSREGAEAFF	TGTGCCAGCAGTCGCGAGGGAGCTGAAGCTTTCTTT
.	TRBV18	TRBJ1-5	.	CASSPLGGNSNQPQHF	TGTGCCAGCTCACCGCTAGGAGGGAATAGCAATCAGCCCCAGCATTTT
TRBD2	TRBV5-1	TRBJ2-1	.	CATSLTGGYNEQFF	TGCGCCACCAGCTTGACGGGGGGATACAATGAGCAGTTCTTC
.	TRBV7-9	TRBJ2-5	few	CASTIGLEGAETQYF	TGTGCCAGCACCATCGGACTAGAGGGGGCAGAGACCCAGTACTTC
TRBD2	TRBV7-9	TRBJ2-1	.	CASSSTSGRDYNEQFF	TGTGCCAGCAGCTCGACTAGCGGGAGAGACTACAATGAGCAGTTCTTC
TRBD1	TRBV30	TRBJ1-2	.	CAWSVRRTGGPSFRGYTF	TGTGCCTGGAGTGTCCGTCGGACAGGGGGCCCTTCGTTTCGGGGCTACACCTTC
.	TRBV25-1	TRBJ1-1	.	CASSLVGDTEAFF	TGTGCCAGCAGTTTAGTCGGGGACACTGAAGCTTTCTTT
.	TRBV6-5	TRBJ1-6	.	CASSYGQAYNSPLHF	TGTGCCAGCAGTTACGGCCAAGCCTATAATTCACCCCTCCACTTT